The 10 T cell receptor beta chains in this list originate from one sample, sequenced in a study of spatial heterogeneity in lung cancer. Regarding time point: sample taken at primary tumor resection. Points from the study as a whole: Within tumors, counts of expanded alpha and beta TCRs tracked tumor mutation counts.

From the 5' RACE reads, TCRdb called clonotypes with MiXCR, one entry per CDR3 protein. The repertoire holds about 720 distinct CDR3 sequences, with 14% as singletons. These TCRs' antigens remain unknown. The source was lung tumor tissue, collected at surgery. All receptors come from a male donor with early-stage non-small cell lung cancer.

The table lists this clonotype with a few counts. For a library built for alpha chains, this beta chain is a stray read; little rests on its size. The chain has TRBV19 and TRBJ2-1; the D gene is possibly TRBD1 (6 bases). The germline V gene encodes CDR1 LNHDA and CDR2 SQIVND (reference sequence). This CDR3 has 16 residues. V was clipped by 0 bases and J by 1 base, with 10 bases between them. The CDR3 region has the DNA TGTGCCAGTAGTATAGATACAGGGATGTCCTACAATGAGCAGTTCTTC. The encoded protein is CASSIDTGMSYNEQFF.

This clonotype was found a few times. This beta chain is a stray read from a library made for alpha chains; its abundance is not meaningful. This chain joins TRBV6-5 and TRBJ1-1; D gene ambiguous. This CDR3 contains 12 residues. Germline V gene sequence: CDR1 MNHEY, CDR2 SVGAGI. The V end was cut by 0 bases, the J end by 10 bases, with 9 bases between. CDR3 amino acids: CASSYSGISAFF. The CDR3 DNA reads TGTGCCAGCAGTTACTCCGGTATTTCAGCTTTCTTT.

This clonotype was picked up a small number of times. Because the library targeted alpha chains, this beta chain is an off-target read whose size means little. This chain uses TRBV6-6 with TRBJ2-3; 7 bases line up with TRBD2. Germline CDR1 and CDR2: MNHNY and SVGAGI (reference sequence). This CDR3 is built from 15 residues. Unmatched junction bases numbered 13, after V lost 7 bases and J lost 6 bases. The CDR3 DNA sequence: TGTGCCAGCACCCAGGGAGGGAGTCAACTGGATACGCAGTATTTT. Amino acid sequence: CASTQGGSQLDTQYF.

In its sample, this clonotype is medium-sized (0.01 to 0.1%). This beta chain is off target for a library built for alpha chains, so its abundance means little. This chain joins TRBV28 and TRBJ2-5; D is undetermined. The CDR3 runs 14 residues. The V gene lost 3 bases and the J gene lost 5 bases, with 13 bases spanning the gap. CDR1 and CDR2 (germline): MDHEN, SYDVKM. The chain's CDR3 is CASSFAQSYETQYF. The CDR3 region has the DNA TGTGCCAGCAGTTTTGCGCAGTCGTATGAGACCCAGTACTTC. The complete variable domain, with remaining parts taken from reference TRBV28 and TRBJ2-5, reads DVKVTQSSRYLVKRTGEKVFLECVQDMDHENMFWYRQDPGLGLRLIYFSYDVKMKEKGDIPEGYSVSREKKERFSLILESASTNQTSMYLCASSFAQSYETQYFGPGTRLLVL.

With regard to this clonotype: Within a library made for alpha chains, this beta chain is off target, and its count is uninformative. The V and J genes are TRBV18 and TRBJ2-3, with a possible D match to TRBD2 (6 bases). Trimming removed 0 bases from V and 5 bases from J, with 12 bases in between. Germline lookup yields CDR1 KGHSH and CDR2 LQKENI. The CDR3 is 15 amino acids. For the CDR3, the DNA is TGTGCCAGCTCACCACCCCGTCCGGAGGGAGATACGCAGTATTTT. Amino acids: CASSPPRPEGDTQYF.

By sample share, this clonotype is large. Being off target in a library aimed at alpha chains, this beta chain has a size of little meaning. The chain couples TRBV18 to TRBJ1-5, with D possibly TRBD1 on 5 matching bases. V was cut by 3 bases and J by 5 bases, with 8 bases left in between. CDR1 is KGHSH, CDR2 LQKENI, per germline. The CDR3 is 13 amino acids. CDR3 nucleotide sequence: TGTGCCAGCTCACCCGACAGAGATCAGCCCCAGCATTTT. It translates to CASSPDRDQPQHF.

A remark on this clonotype: This beta chain was picked up by a library intended for alpha chains and is off target, so its count carries little meaning. The chain uses TRBV7-2 and TRBJ2-5; the match to TRBD1 covers 7 bases. The CDR3 contains 14 residues. The trim removed 4 bases at V and 5 bases at J, leaving 7 bases unmatched. CDR1 and CDR2 (germline): SGHTA, FQGNSA. CDR3: CASSSPDRDETQYF. The CDR3 coding sequence is TGTGCCAGCAGCTCACCTGACAGGGATGAGACCCAGTACTTC. The whole variable domain, remainder taken from reference TRBV7-2 and TRBJ2-5, is GAGVSQSPSNKVTEKGKDVELRCDPISGHTALYWYRQSLGQGLEFLIYFQGNSAPDKSGLPSDRFSAERTGGSVSTLTIQRTQQEDSAVYLCASSSPDRDETQYFGPGTRLLVL.

As to this clonotype: This beta chain came through as a stray read in a library set up for alpha chains, and its size says little. V and J are TRBV2 and TRBJ2-4; no reliable D call. The germline gives CDR1 SNHLY, CDR2 FYNNEI. The CDR3 totals 14 residues. V lost 6 bases and J 7 bases, leaving 16 bases between the germline ends. DNA for the CDR3: TGTGCCAGCAGCTTCCTTGCAACGGAGAACATTCAGTACTTC. Translation: CASSFLATENIQYF.

Points on this clonotype: Because this beta chain is a stray read in a library intended to capture alpha chains, its abundance should not be given much weight. The chain has TRBV27 and TRBJ2-7; D unresolved. This CDR3 is built from 13 residues. Germline CDR1 is MNHEY and CDR2 is SMNVEV (reference sequence). The V gene lost 2 bases and the J gene lost 3 bases, with 8 bases spanning the gap. The CDR3 nucleotides read TGTGCCAGCAGTTTAGGGCGGCACTACGAGCAGTACTTC. Its translation: CASSLGRHYEQYF.

By sample fraction, this clonotype is medium-sized (0.01 to 0.1%). This beta chain is off target for a library built for alpha chains, so its abundance means little. The CDR3 DNA reads TGTGCCAGCAGCTGGGGACAGGACCCAGATACGCAGTATTTT. Translation gives CASSWGQDPDTQYF. The genes are TRBV7-9 and TRBJ2-3; 8 nucleotides agree with TRBD1. Looked up from germline, CDR1 is SEHNR and CDR2 is FQNEAQ (reference sequence). This CDR3 region has 14 residues. Trimming at V came to 4 bases and at J to 4 bases, leaving 4 bases not matched to a gene.